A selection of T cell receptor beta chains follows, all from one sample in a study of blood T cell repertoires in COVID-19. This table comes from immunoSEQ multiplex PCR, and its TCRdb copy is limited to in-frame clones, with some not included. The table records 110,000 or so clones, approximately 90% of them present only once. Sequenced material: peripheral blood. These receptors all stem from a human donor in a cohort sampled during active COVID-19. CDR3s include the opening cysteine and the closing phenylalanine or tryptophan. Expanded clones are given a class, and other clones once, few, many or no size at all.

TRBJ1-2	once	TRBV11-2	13	CASRQAANYGYTF
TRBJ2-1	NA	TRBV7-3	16	CASSATYLATYNEQFF
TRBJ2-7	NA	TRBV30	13	CAWSVSLGQGIFF
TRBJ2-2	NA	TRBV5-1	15	CASSLELAGTGELFF
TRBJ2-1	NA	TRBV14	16	CASSQYRGLDYNEQFF
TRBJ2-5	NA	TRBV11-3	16	CASSLDRQGARETQYF
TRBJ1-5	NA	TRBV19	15	CASSIDRSAVQPQHF
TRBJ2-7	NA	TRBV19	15	CASSIERGSSYEQYF
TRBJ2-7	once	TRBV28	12	CASSLSGREQYF
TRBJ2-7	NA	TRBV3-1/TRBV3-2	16	CASSQVRGLYSYEQYF
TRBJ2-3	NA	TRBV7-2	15	CASSLAAGGRDTQYF
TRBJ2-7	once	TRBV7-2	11	CASSFHYEQYF
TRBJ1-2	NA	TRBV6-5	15	CASSSRGQANYGYTF
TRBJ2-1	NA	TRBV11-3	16	CASSPTGDRGYNEQFF
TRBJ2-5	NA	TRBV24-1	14	CATRGPGEGETQYF
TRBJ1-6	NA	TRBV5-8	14	CASSLTGFNSPLHF
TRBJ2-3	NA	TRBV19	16	CASTSAGVTGPDTQYF
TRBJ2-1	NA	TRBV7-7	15	CASSLGRGNLDEQFF
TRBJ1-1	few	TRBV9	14	CASTLSVGGARAFF
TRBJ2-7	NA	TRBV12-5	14	CASGSARGIDEQYF
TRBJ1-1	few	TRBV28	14	CASSPGQENTEAFF
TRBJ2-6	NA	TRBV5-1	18	CASSLTGHALSGANVLTF